This T cell receptor (beta chain) was found in a study of cytomegalovirus exposure and HLA in healthy donors. Whole-study results and caveats: According to reports, the classifier identified cytomegalovirus status with high specificity and sensitivity.

This clone was counted once. Its antigen is still unknown. There are 14 residues in the CDR3. In germline, CDR1 is MNHNS, CDR2 SASEGT. V shed 5 bases, J shed 10 bases, and the junction held 7 bases outside the gene matches. Researchers ran the PCR with 60 Vbeta and 13 Jbeta primers. Sequenced by immunoSEQ multiplex PCR; TCRdb stores in-frame clones only, minus some. The sample includes about 160,000 clones, roughly 73% of them seen just once. The clonotype originates from a woman between 25 and 40 years old in good health and CMV-seronegative. The chain employs TRBV6-1 and TRBJ1-6; 8 nucleotides line up with TRBD1. Sequenced input: PBMCs. The CDR3 DNA sequence: TGTGCCAGCAGTACCACAGGGGGTAACTCACCCCTCCACTTT. Residues: CASSTTGGNSPLHF.